This T cell receptor beta chain originates from a study of T cell repertoires in cytomegalovirus infection. TCRdb ran MiXCR on the reads and lists one entry per CDR3 protein. The profile shows around 290,000 distinct CDR3 sequences, about a quarter of them singletons. Sequencing was done on a sample of PBMCs. This sequence originates from a human donor in good health (CMV status not recorded). Some clones in this sample may be carry-over from other donors' samples.

As DNA, the CDR3 is TGTGCCACCAGTGATTTCCCGACTTCCCGGTCGGAGACCCAGTACTTC. Encoded protein: CATSDFPTSRSETQYF. The chain couples TRBV24-1 to TRBJ2-5; no clear D gene. Germline V lookup: CDR1 KGHDR, CDR2 SFDVKD. The CDR3 contains 16 residues. Trimming left V 1 base short and J 5 bases short, with 16 bases between.